Listed here are 25 T cell receptor beta chains from one sample, sequenced in a study of T cell responses to AZD1222 COVID-19 vaccine. Data came from immunoSEQ multiplex PCR; TCRdb stores just in-frame clones and leaves some out. The sample holds about 80,000 clones, 80% to 90% seen once. Sequenced material: peripheral blood, taken 28 days after the second AZD1222 dose. The origin of the receptors is an adult who received the AZD1222 COVID-19 vaccine.

V gene TRBV20-1 combines with J gene TRBJ1-2; unclear D gene. This CDR3 contains 11 residues. Germline loops: CDR1 DFQATT, CDR2 SNEGSKA (reference sequence). The V end lost 7 bases, the J end lost 5 bases, and 11 bases lay between the germline ends. CDR3 sequence (DNA): TGCAGTGTATGGTCCCAATATGGCTACACCTTC. This codes for CSVWSQYGYTF.

This chain joins TRBV2 and TRBJ2-7, with D perhaps assigned TRBD1 or TRBD2 (5 bases each). V shed 6 bases and J shed 4 bases, with 10 bases lying between them. CDR1 is SNHLY, CDR2 FYNNEI, per germline. The CDR3 is 12 amino acids. CDR3 nucleotides: TGTGCCAGCAGCTGGGACCAGTACGAGCAGTACTTC. Translation: CASSWDQYEQYF.

J is TRBJ2-5 and V is TRBV4-3, with no clear D. V shed 0 bases and J shed 5 bases, with 7 bases lying between them. The CDR3 contains 13 residues. Germline CDR1 and CDR2: LGHNA and YSLEER. CDR3 residues: CASSQEHQETQYF. The CDR3 DNA reads as TGCGCCAGCAGCCAAGAACATCAGGAGACCCAGTACTTC.

This chain joins TRBV5-1 and TRBJ2-5; D perhaps matches TRBD1 (5 bases). Per germline, CDR1 SGHRS and CDR2 YFSETQ. V shed 4 bases and J shed 1 base, with 17 bases lying between them. This CDR3 is built from 16 residues. CDR3 sequence (DNA): TGCGCCAGCAGCAAAGCTTTACAGGCCAGCCAAGAGACCCAGTACTTC. The encoded protein is CASSKALQASQETQYF.

The chain recombines TRBV9 with TRBJ2-3; either TRBD1 or TRBD2 may supply D (5 bases each). Germline assignment: CDR1 SGDLS and CDR2 YYNGEE. The length of the CDR3 is 11 residues. V lost 7 bases to trimming and J lost 4 bases, with 7 bases between them. The CDR3, as DNA: TGTGCCAGCGGGGACCCAGATACGCAGTATTTT. It is translated as CASGDPDTQYF.

This sequence joins TRBV2 and TRBJ1-2, with TRBD1 identical over 9 bases. V trimming: 5 bases; J trimming: 1 base; junction bases outside the gene matches: 2. The CDR3 contains 14 residues. The V gene's germline CDR1 is SNHLY and CDR2 FYNNEI. The CDR3 DNA reads as TGTGCCAGCAGTCAGACAGGGGGTAACTATGGCTACACCTTC. Translated, it gives CASSQTGGNYGYTF.

The V gene is TRBV28, the J gene TRBJ1-4; 10 bases are a match to TRBD1. CDR3 length: 16 amino acids. V lost 1 base, J lost 6 bases, and 5 bases stayed unmatched. Germline values: CDR1 MDHEN, CDR2 SYDVKM. Written as DNA, the CDR3 is TGTGCCAGCAGTTTATATGAAGGGACAGGGGATGAAAAACTGTTTTTT. The encoded protein is CASSLYEGTGDEKLFF.

CDR3 nucleotides: TGTGCCAGCAGCTTAACCTCCTACACTGAAGCTTTCTTT. It encodes CASSLTSYTEAFF. This chain links TRBV7-3 with TRBJ1-1, with D unresolved. Trimming cost V 0 bases and J 3 bases, with 5 bases left between them. CDR1 and CDR2 (germline): SGHTA, FQGTGA. The CDR3 is 13 amino acids.

This clone was detected only a few times. The J gene is TRBJ2-2, the V gene TRBV7-9, with 10 nucleotides matching TRBD2. The germline V gene encodes CDR1 SEHNR and CDR2 FQNEAQ (reference sequence). The CDR3 covers 17 residues. With V trimmed by 0 bases and J by 7 bases, 8 bases remained unmatched. The CDR3 DNA reads as TGTGCCAGCAGCTTAGCCCTAGCGGGAGTCCCTGACGGGGAGCTGTTTTTT. Its protein product is CASSLALAGVPDGELFF.

This chain's CDR3 is CASSSRTGTVTNEKLFF. The CDR3 DNA reads TGTGCCAGCAGCTCACGGACAGGGACGGTAACTAATGAAAAACTGTTTTTT. This chain uses TRBV7-2 with TRBJ1-4; 8 bases are a match to TRBD1. The CDR3 consists of 17 residues. V lost 4 bases to trimming and J lost 1 base; unmatched junction nucleotides: 8. Germline CDR1 and CDR2: SGHTA and FQGNSA.

J is TRBJ1-4 and V is TRBV5-4; no reliable D call. CDR3 length equals 17 residues. Germline V gene sequence: CDR1 SGHNT, CDR2 YYREEE (reference sequence). The V end was cut by 1 base, the J end by 0 bases, with 13 bases between. The CDR3 here is CASSLMQVRSTNEKLFF. The DNA for the CDR3 is TGTGCCAGCAGCTTGATGCAGGTGCGATCAACTAATGAAAAACTGTTTTTT.

The chain joins TRBV6-1 to TRBJ2-1; a possible D gene is TRBD2 (6 bases). The V end lost 3 bases, the J end lost 7 bases, and 16 bases lay between the germline ends. The CDR3 contains 15 residues. Germline assignment: CDR1 MNHNS and CDR2 SASEGT. The CDR3 is CASSDQGLPENEQFF. The CDR3 nucleotides read TGTGCCAGCAGTGATCAGGGACTCCCGGAAAATGAGCAGTTCTTC.

The genes are TRBV7-8 and TRBJ2-2; weak D call: TRBD2 (5 bases). Per the germline V gene, CDR1 is SGHVS and CDR2 is FQNEAQ. V lost 5 bases, J lost 3 bases, and 10 bases lay in between. The CDR3 length is 14 residues. Written as DNA, the CDR3 is TGTGCCAGCAGCCAAGCGGCCTACACCGGGGAGCTGTTTTTT. This gives the protein CASSQAAYTGELFF.

The chain has TRBV7-9 and TRBJ1-1, with D unresolved. Trimming took 0 bases from V and 6 from J, leaving 20 bases between them. Germline V gene sequence: CDR1 SEHNR, CDR2 FQNEAQ (reference sequence). CDR3 length: 17 amino acids. CDR3 nucleotide sequence: TGTGCCAGCAGCTTAGCGCGGCAAGAGGGAGGTACGGCTGAAGCTTTCTTT. This encodes CASSLARQEGGTAEAFF.

The chain couples TRBV27 to TRBJ2-2, with D possibly called TRBD1 or TRBD2 (6 bases each). The germline V and J ends were trimmed by 3 bases and 4 bases, with 12 bases remaining between them. From germline, CDR1 is MNHEY and CDR2 SMNVEV (reference sequence). This CDR3 is 15 amino acids long. In DNA, the CDR3 is TGTGCCAGCAGTTTCCGGGGGCAGGTCACCGGGGAGCTGTTTTTT. As protein: CASSFRGQVTGELFF.

V is TRBV28 and J is TRBJ2-5, with TRBD2 matching over 9 bases. Germline assignment: CDR1 MDHEN and CDR2 SYDVKM. The length of the CDR3 is 16 residues. V lost 3 bases and J lost 4; bases outside the gene matches: 9. CDR3: CASSLRTAGGPETQYF. The CDR3 DNA reads TGTGCCAGCAGTTTGAGGACCGCGGGGGGGCCAGAGACCCAGTACTTC.

This chain joins TRBV11-2 and TRBJ2-5; D is unclear. This CDR3 spans 10 amino acids. Germline loops: CDR1 SGHAT, CDR2 FQNNGV. The V end lost 10 bases, the J end lost 5 bases, and 8 bases lay between the germline ends. The CDR3 nucleotides read TGTGCCACCGAACAGGAGACCCAGTACTTC. It specifies CATEQETQYF.

The rearrangement joins TRBV11-1 to TRBJ1-1, with D possibly matching TRBD1 (5 bases). CDR1 is SGHAT and CDR2 is FQDESV in the germline V gene (reference sequence). V lost 5 bases and J lost 4, with 20 bases in between. The CDR3 loop spans 16 amino acids. The CDR3 loop is CASSRGGVEWSTEAFF. The CDR3 coding sequence is TGTGCCAGCAGCAGAGGAGGGGTCGAATGGAGCACTGAAGCTTTCTTT.

V usage is TRBV19 and J usage is TRBJ1-6; D may be TRBD1 (6 bases). The CDR3 has 16 amino acids. CDR1 is LNHDA and CDR2 is SQIVND in the germline V gene (reference sequence). V was trimmed by 5 bases and J by 0 bases, leaving 11 bases between them. The CDR3 DNA reads TGTGCCAGTAGTGTACACAGGGTCTCCTATAATTCACCCCTCCACTTT. Its protein is CASSVHRVSYNSPLHF.

The chain carries TRBV19 and TRBJ2-5; TRBD2 is a possible D gene (5 bases). The CDR3 spans 15 residues. Germline values: CDR1 LNHDA, CDR2 SQIVND (reference sequence). V lost 1 base and J 5 bases, leaving 14 bases between the germline ends. The CDR3 loop reads CASSIGAGTGETQYF. CDR3 in DNA: TGTGCCAGTAGTATAGGGGCGGGTACCGGGGAGACCCAGTACTTC.

This clone was counted once. This chain uses TRBV24-1 with TRBJ2-1; 11 nucleotides align to TRBD2. The CDR3 is 17 residues long. Germline lookup yields CDR1 KGHDR and CDR2 SFDVKD. The trim removed 3 bases at V and 0 bases at J, leaving 3 bases unmatched. The CDR3 region is CATSDPTSGSSYNEQFF. DNA for the CDR3: TGTGCCACCAGTGATCCAACTAGCGGGAGCTCCTACAATGAGCAGTTCTTC.

J is TRBJ1-5 and V is TRBV5-5, with D possibly being TRBD1 (6 bases). There are 16 residues in the CDR3. CDR1 is SGHKS and CDR2 is YYEKEE in the germline V gene (reference sequence). V was trimmed by 3 bases and J by 0 bases, leaving 13 bases between them. Written as DNA, the CDR3 is TGTGCCAGCAGCTACTCGACAGGAGATAGCAATCAGCCCCAGCATTTT. Translated: CASSYSTGDSNQPQHF.

This rearrangement joins TRBV24-1 to TRBJ2-2, with 11 bases matching TRBD1. CDR1 KGHDR and CDR2 SFDVKD come from the germline V gene. The CDR3 is 17 amino acids. V trimming: 4 bases; J trimming: 4 bases; junction bases outside the gene matches: 7. The CDR3 DNA reads TGTGCCACCAGTGAGTCCGGGACAGGGGGTATCACCGGGGAGCTGTTTTTT. This encodes CATSESGTGGITGELFF.

This clone was counted once. This chain links TRBV4-1 with TRBJ2-1; no reliable D call. CDR1 and CDR2 from the germline V gene are MGHRA and YSYEKL. This CDR3 comprises 16 residues. The V and J ends lost 0 bases and 0 bases respectively, with 9 bases between them. CDR3 amino acids: CASSQDRPSSYNEQFF. The DNA for the CDR3 is TGCGCCAGCAGCCAAGATCGGCCTAGCTCCTACAATGAGCAGTTCTTC.

This clone was recorded a few times. The sample has other DNA sequences that encode this CDR3 too. The chain carries TRBV18 and TRBJ2-1; 7 bases line up with TRBD1. Germline lookup yields CDR1 KGHSH and CDR2 LQKENI. There are 14 residues in the CDR3. J was trimmed by 4 bases and V by 3 bases; bases with no gene match: 3. CDR3 in amino acids: CASSPRQGYNEQFF. The CDR3 DNA reads as TGTGCCAGCTCACCGAGACAGGGATACAATGAGCAGTTCTTC.